Listed below are T cell receptor beta chains from one sample, sequenced in a study of blood T cells in healthy people across ages. One entry per CDR3 protein results from TCRdb running MiXCR on the 5' RACE reads. In the table there are roughly 680,000 distinct CDR3 sequences, approximately 49% of which are singletons. The sequenced material came from blood. The receptor set was obtained from an older woman in good health. The CDR3 runs from the conserved cysteine through the conserved F or W. The D gene is left open where the match is weak. Size tells how often a clone was seen (once, few, many) or the class of an expanded clone, and some rows leave it out.

d_gene: TRBD1; j_gene: TRBJ2-7; v_gene: TRBV5-8; abundance: NA; CDR3nt: TGTGCCAGCAGCTCTCGGGGGACAGGGGACTACGAGCAGTACTTC; CDR3aa: CASSSRGTGDYEQYF
d_gene: TRBD2; j_gene: TRBJ2-1; v_gene: TRBV5-1; abundance: NA; CDR3nt: TGCGCCAGCAGCCCGCGGGAGTACGATGAGCAGTTCTTC; CDR3aa: CASSPREYDEQFF
d_gene: NA; j_gene: TRBJ2-7; v_gene: TRBV6-1; abundance: once; CDR3nt: TGTGCCAGCAGCGGAACAGGAGTATTCAACGAGCAGTACTTC; CDR3aa: CASSGTGVFNEQYF
d_gene: NA; j_gene: TRBJ2-5; v_gene: TRBV7-2; abundance: NA; CDR3nt: TGTGCCAGCAGCCAAGGCAGCTATGTAGAGACCCAGTACTTC; CDR3aa: CASSQGSYVETQYF
d_gene: TRBD2; j_gene: TRBJ2-7; v_gene: TRBV4-3; abundance: NA; CDR3nt: TGCGCCAGCAGCCCGACTATGGAGGGAGGGCCCTACGAGCAGTACTTC; CDR3aa: CASSPTMEGGPYEQYF
d_gene: TRBD2; j_gene: TRBJ2-1; v_gene: TRBV4-3; abundance: few; CDR3nt: TGCGCCAGCAGCCAAGGTCTAGCGGCCTCCTACAATGAGCAGTTCTTC; CDR3aa: CASSQGLAASYNEQFF
d_gene: TRBD2; j_gene: TRBJ2-5; v_gene: TRBV9; abundance: NA; CDR3nt: TGTGCCAGCAGCGTAGCCGGGACTAGAGAGACCCAGTACTTC; CDR3aa: CASSVAGTRETQYF
d_gene: TRBD1; j_gene: TRBJ2-3; v_gene: TRBV27; abundance: NA; CDR3nt: TGTGCCAGCAGTTTCGGCACACTCGGGACAGGGGAAGATACGCAGTATTTT; CDR3aa: CASSFGTLGTGEDTQYF
d_gene: TRBD2; j_gene: TRBJ2-7; v_gene: TRBV10-3; abundance: NA; CDR3nt: TGTGCCATCAGAAGAACCGGGACTAGCGGGGGGAGCTCCTACGAGCAGTACTTC; CDR3aa: CAIRRTGTSGGSSYEQYF
d_gene: NA; j_gene: TRBJ2-1; v_gene: TRBV5-1; abundance: few; CDR3nt: TGCGCCAGCAGCTTGGGACAGTCTTCCAATGAGCAGTTCTTC; CDR3aa: CASSLGQSSNEQFF
d_gene: TRBD1; j_gene: TRBJ2-1; v_gene: TRBV5-1; abundance: NA; CDR3nt: TGCGCCAGCAGCTTGGACGCCGGGACAGCTTACAATGAGCAGTTCTTC; CDR3aa: CASSLDAGTAYNEQFF
d_gene: TRBD2; j_gene: TRBJ2-1; v_gene: TRBV29-1; abundance: NA; CDR3nt: TGCAGCGTTCCAGCGGGGAACTACAATGAGCAGTTCTTC; CDR3aa: CSVPAGNYNEQFF
d_gene: TRBD1; j_gene: TRBJ2-5; v_gene: TRBV6-1; abundance: NA; CDR3nt: TGTGCCAGCAGAGACCGGGACAGATACTACAATGAGCAGTACTTC; CDR3aa: CASRDRDRYYNEQYF
d_gene: NA; j_gene: TRBJ1-1; v_gene: TRBV7-9; abundance: NA; CDR3nt: TGTGCCAGCAGCTCCCAGACAGAAGTGAACACTGAAGCTTTCTTT; CDR3aa: CASSSQTEVNTEAFF
d_gene: TRBD2; j_gene: TRBJ2-7; v_gene: TRBV13; abundance: NA; CDR3nt: TGTGCCAGCAGCAACCGGGGACTAGGCGTCAGCGAGCAGTACTTC; CDR3aa: CASSNRGLGVSEQYF
d_gene: NA; j_gene: TRBJ2-3; v_gene: TRBV2; abundance: few; CDR3nt: TGTGCCAGCCATGAGGCAGTTCGAGTTACGCAGTATTTT; CDR3aa: CASHEAVRVTQYF